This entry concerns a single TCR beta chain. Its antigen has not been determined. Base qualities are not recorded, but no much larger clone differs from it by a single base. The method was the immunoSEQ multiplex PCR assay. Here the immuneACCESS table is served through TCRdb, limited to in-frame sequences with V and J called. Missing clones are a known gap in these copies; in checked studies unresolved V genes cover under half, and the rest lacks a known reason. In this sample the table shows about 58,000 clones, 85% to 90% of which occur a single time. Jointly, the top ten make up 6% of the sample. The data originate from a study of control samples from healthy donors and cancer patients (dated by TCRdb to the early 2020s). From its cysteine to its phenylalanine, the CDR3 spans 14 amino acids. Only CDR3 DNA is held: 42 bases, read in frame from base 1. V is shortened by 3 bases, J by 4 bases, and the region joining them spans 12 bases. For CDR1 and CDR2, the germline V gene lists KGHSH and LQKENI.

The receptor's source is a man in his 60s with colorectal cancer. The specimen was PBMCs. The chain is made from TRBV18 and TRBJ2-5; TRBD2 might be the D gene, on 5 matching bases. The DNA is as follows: TGTGCCAGCTCACCTCGGGCGGGCGGAGAGACCCAGTACTTC. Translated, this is CASSPRAGGETQYF.